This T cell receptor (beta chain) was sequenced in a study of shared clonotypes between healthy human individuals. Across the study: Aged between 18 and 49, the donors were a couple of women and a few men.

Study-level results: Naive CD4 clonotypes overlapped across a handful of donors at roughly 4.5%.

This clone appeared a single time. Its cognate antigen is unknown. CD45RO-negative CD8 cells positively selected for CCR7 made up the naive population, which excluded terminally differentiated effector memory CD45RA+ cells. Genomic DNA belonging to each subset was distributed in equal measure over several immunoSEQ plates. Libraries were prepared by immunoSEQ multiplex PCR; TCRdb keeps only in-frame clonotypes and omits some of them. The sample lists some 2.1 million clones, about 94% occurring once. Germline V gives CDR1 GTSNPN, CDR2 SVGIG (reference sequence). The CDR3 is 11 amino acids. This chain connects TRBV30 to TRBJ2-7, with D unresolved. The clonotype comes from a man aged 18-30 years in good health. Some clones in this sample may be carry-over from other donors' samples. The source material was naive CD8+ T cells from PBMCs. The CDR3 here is CVCLSAYEQYF. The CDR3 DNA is TGTGTATGTCTCTCAGCCTACGAGCAGTACTTC. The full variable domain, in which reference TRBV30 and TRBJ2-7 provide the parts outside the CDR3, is SQTIHQWPATLVQPVGSPLSLECTVEGTSNPNLYWYRQAAGRGLQLLFYSVGIGQISSEVPQNLSASRPQDRQFILSSKKLLLSDSGFYLCVCLSAYEQYFGPGTRLTVT.